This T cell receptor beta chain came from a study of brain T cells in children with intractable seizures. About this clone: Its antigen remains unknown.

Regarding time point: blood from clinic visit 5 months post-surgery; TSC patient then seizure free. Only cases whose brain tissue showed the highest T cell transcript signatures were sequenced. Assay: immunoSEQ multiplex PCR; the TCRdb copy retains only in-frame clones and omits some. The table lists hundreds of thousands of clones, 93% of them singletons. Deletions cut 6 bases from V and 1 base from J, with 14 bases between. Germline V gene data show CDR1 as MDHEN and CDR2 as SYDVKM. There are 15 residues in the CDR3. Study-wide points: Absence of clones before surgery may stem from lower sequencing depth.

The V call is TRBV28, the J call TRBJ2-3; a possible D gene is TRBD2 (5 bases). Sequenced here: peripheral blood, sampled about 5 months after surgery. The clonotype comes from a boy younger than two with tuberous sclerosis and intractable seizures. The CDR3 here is CASSRAVTGTDTQYF. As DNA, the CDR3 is TGTGCCAGCAGCCGAGCGGTTACTGGCACAGATACGCAGTATTTT.